This TCR beta chain derives from a study of shared clonotypes between healthy human individuals. Of note for this clone: Its specificity is unknown.

Trimming took 6 bases from V and 4 from J; bases not matched to a gene: 8. CDR3 size: 14 residues. Germline V gene lookup returns CDR1 MNHEY and CDR2 SVGAGI. The material for each subset, its genomic DNA, was split evenly across several immunoSEQ plates. Sorted-subset replicate PCRs used around 200 ng DNA, about 30,000 T cell genomes. The table came from immunoSEQ multiplex PCR; TCRdb's copy has only in-frame clones and leaves some out. Found here are fewer than 400,000 clones, approximately 79% of them singletons; the top ten hold 10%. Whole-study results and caveats: It was anticipated that sequencing depth would influence how many clonotypes donors shared. Inspection by rarefaction showed sorted-subset sequencing to be incomplete despite large depth.

This clonotype was obtained from a man aged 25 to 40 in good health. The sequenced material came from memory CD4+ T cells sorted from blood. Subset: CD45RA-negative fraction. This chain connects TRBV6-5 to TRBJ1-1, with TRBD1 matching over 7 bases. The CDR3 spells CASRNDRVGTEAFF. The CDR3 nucleotides read TGTGCCAGCAGAAACGACAGGGTCGGCACTGAAGCTTTCTTT.